Below, one T cell receptor beta chain is given with its context. Its target antigen remains unknown. No qualities accompany the bases; no much larger clone lies one base away. CD8 naive samples were obtained by positive selection for CCR7 among CD45RO-negative cells, yielding a CD45RA+CCR7+ population from which TemRA cells were excluded. Donors were healthy HIV-negative adults with no recently reported acute infections or vaccinations. All donors were Caucasian adults living in Nashville, Tennessee, USA. After blood collection by leukapheresis, PBMCs were isolated using Ficoll-Histopaque density gradient centrifugation and then cryopreserved in the vapor phase of liquid nitrogen. Analytical flow cytometry was used to check the purity and quantity of each magnetically sorted T cell population. Genomic DNA was isolated from every sorted fraction and measured by UV absorbance on a Nanodrop 2000c. The sample belongs to a study of shared clonotypes between healthy human individuals (dated by TCRdb to between 2020 and 2021). Broadly, across the study: The cohort included three men and a couple of women between 18 and 49 years of age. To estimate repertoire size and how much clonotypes are shared between individuals, the study performed deep sequencing of blood TCR repertoires from a few healthy adults. Per donor, leukapheresis produced somewhere between about 0.8 and 9 billion PBMCs. For each donor, CD4 naive and CD4 memory were each given three plates, CD8 naive was given two plates, and CD8 memory was given one plate. Libraries were prepared and TCR repertoires were sequenced by different laboratories using diverse techniques, in order to increase sequencing depth and limit assay-specific biases. Overall study results and their limits: Because the study included a small number of donors, the genetic and exposure-history diversity represented was limited. Estimated clonotype richness was generally larger for naive than for memory subsets. Pairwise subsampling indicated that sequencing depth was expected to affect the degree of clonotype sharing among donors. Incomplete sequencing was indicated by rarefaction of sorted-subset datasets, despite the large sequencing depth. Clonotypes shared by all four sorted-subset donors showed higher generation probabilities than non-shared clonotypes. Sampling was limited to blood, and TCR repertoires in tissue likely differ from TCR repertoires in blood. Sharing across several donors was observed for roughly 5% of naive CD4, 3% to 3.5% of naive CD8, roughly 2.3% of memory CD4, and around 0.44% of memory CD8 clonotypes.

Using the deep immunoSEQ assay, multiplex PCR amplified TCR CDR3 regions from genomic DNA. Genomic DNA extracted from each cell subset was distributed evenly over all wells of several immunoSEQ 96-well plates, and each plate served as one replicate. For sorted subsets, each replicate PCR was loaded with about 0.2 ug genomic DNA, equivalent to approximately 33,000 T cell genomes. The purified libraries were quantified using a Qubit 3.0 fluorometer, sized with a Bioanalyzer 2100, and then quantified again using the KAPA Library Quantification kit. A separate single-read 150-cycle Illumina NextSeq 550 flow cell was used to sequence each immunoSEQ 96-well plate. Regarding the original processing steps: Because only junctional sequences without quality scores were contained in the immunoSEQ output, filtering matching that applied to full-length reads could not be performed. Sequences were annotated with PyIR, a Python wrapper for IgBLAST v1.9, and V/J genes and CDR3 were assigned using IMGT germline references. Reads were removed for weak V/J assignments (E-value above 1e-6), missing CDR3, stop codons, out-of-frame junctions, or ambiguous translated residues. V3J clonotypes were defined as sequences sharing the same inferred V gene, J gene, and CDR3 amino acid sequence. Percentage overlap between repertoires was computed as shared unique clonotypes divided by the size of the smaller repertoire. Repertoire richness was assessed with RTK rarefaction, the Chao1 estimator, and Recon v2.1 estimates of unobserved clonotypes. Generation probabilities for all TCRbeta clonotypes obtained by the gDNA method from a handful of donors were computed using OLGA. The immuneACCESS repertoire file appears here via TCRdb, limited to in-frame rearrangements. These files lack a portion of the clones; in checked studies, under half of the deficit traces to unresolved V genes, and the cause of the others is not known. The V and J calls and clone size are taken from that table; D and trimming were inferred from the DNA. Here the sample has around 2.1 million clones; just over 90% occur a single time. 1.7% of the sample rests with the top ten.

CDR1 MNHEY and CDR2 SMNVEV are derived from the germline V gene (reference sequence). Including the terminal cysteine and phenylalanine, the CDR3 comprises 15 residues. Of all the DNA, just the CDR3 is kept, 45 bases in frame from base 1. Trimming leaves V shorter by 3 bases and J shorter by 4 bases, with the junction holding 5 bases beyond the gene matches. The sequenced material came from naive CD8+ T cells from PBMCs. Interpreted using the paper, the cell subset or site label stands for: CD45RA+CCR7+. This chain joins TRBV27 to TRBJ2-1; TRBD1 lines up with 8 middle nucleotides. This TCR derives from a man aged 18 to 29 in good health. Some clones in this sample may be carry-over from other donors' samples. The CDR3 protein: CASSFQGAVYNEQFF. The nucleotides are TGTGCCAGCAGTTTTCAGGGGGCAGTTTACAATGAGCAGTTCTTC.